This TCR beta chain comes out of a study of T cell repertoires in cytomegalovirus infection. Study information: It was the public TCR beta signatures that indicated both CMV infection and matching HLA type. Study-level findings and limits: The ex vivo response was dominated by HLA-C-restricted CMV-specific TCR beta clonotypes.

TCRdb analysed the reads with MiXCR anew, one entry per CDR3 protein. The repertoire holds approximately 630,000 distinct CDR3 sequences, with 24% as singletons. Of note for this clonotype: Its antigen remains unknown.

The CDR3 has 13 amino acids. J gave up 6 bases and V 6 bases, and 7 bases lay outside the gene matches. Germline CDR1 reads DFQATT; CDR2 reads SNEGSKA (reference sequence). The TCR originated in a human donor in good health (CMV status not recorded). Some clones in this sample may be carry-over from other donors' samples. Sequencing input: CD8+ T cells from PBMCs. The chain links TRBV20-1 to TRBJ2-1; 8 bases match TRBD2. DNA of the CDR3: TGCAGTGCCAGACAGCGGGGGAGCAATGAGCAGTTCTTC. This translates into CSARQRGSNEQFF.